The 17 T cell receptor beta chains below come from one sample, sequenced in a study of T cell repertoires in ileal Crohn's disease. Specified time point: neoterminal ileum biopsy at postoperative endoscopy, about 6 months after surgery. Using immunoSEQ multiplex PCR, the repertoire was profiled, and TCRdb retains in-frame clones only, with some absent. The data contain some 10,000 clones, over 70% of them singletons. Sequenced: ileal tissue. The receptors were gathered from an adult with Crohn's disease.

The chain couples TRBV29-1 to TRBJ2-7, with 12 bases identical to TRBD2. Germline loops: CDR1 SQVTM, CDR2 ANQGSEA. The CDR3 extends over 13 amino acids. With V trimmed by 7 bases and J by 7 bases, 8 bases remained unmatched. The CDR3 sequence: CSGLLAGGLEQYF. CDR3 sequence (DNA): TGCAGCGGCCTACTAGCGGGGGGTTTAGAGCAGTACTTC.

This clone was detected a few times. This chain connects TRBV28 to TRBJ1-4; a weak D match, TRBD1 (6 bases). Per germline, CDR1 MDHEN and CDR2 SYDVKM. CDR3 length equals 12 residues. V was trimmed by 10 bases and J by 5 bases, leaving 11 bases between them. The CDR3 region has the DNA TGTGCCACCCAAGGGGGAAATGAAAAACTGTTTTTT. This gives the protein CATQGGNEKLFF.

The table lists this clone with a count of one. The CDR3 region has the DNA TGCGCCAGCAGCTTGGTTGGCAGGGCGAACACTGAAGCTTTCTTT. Translating gives CASSLVGRANTEAFF. The genes are TRBV5-1 and TRBJ1-1; maybe TRBD1 (5 bases). This CDR3 is built from 15 residues. V lost 0 bases and J lost 1, with 10 bases in between. The germline CDR1 and CDR2 sequences are SGHRS and YFSETQ.

This clone was seen a few times. The V gene is TRBV6-5, the J gene TRBJ1-3; 8 bases match TRBD1. Germline assignment: CDR1 MNHEY and CDR2 SVGAGI. The CDR3 extends over 16 amino acids. The V segment lost 2 bases and the J segment 2 bases; nucleotides outside the gene matches: 5. The CDR3 DNA sequence: TGTGCCAGCAGTTACACAAAACAGGGGGCTGGAAACACCATATATTTT. Encoded protein: CASSYTKQGAGNTIYF.

This clone was recorded once. The gene calls are TRBV6-6 and TRBJ1-1; 8 bases agree with TRBD1. This CDR3 is built from 12 residues. Trimming cost V 10 bases and J 5 bases; bases outside gene matches: 6. CDR1 and CDR2 (germline): MNHNY, SVGAGI (reference sequence). The CDR3 DNA follows: TGTGCCACCTCCGACAGGGGTACTGAAGCTTTCTTT. Amino acid sequence: CATSDRGTEAFF.

The rearrangement uses TRBV7-2 and TRBJ1-2, with a tentative D call TRBD1 (6 bases). CDR3 length: 16 residues. Germline V gene data show CDR1 as SGHTA and CDR2 as FQGNSA. Trimming took off 5 bases at V and 5 bases at J, with 21 bases between the two ends. The chain's CDR3 is CASSPGGLQGGYGYTF. For the CDR3, the DNA is TGTGCCAGCAGCCCCGGCGGACTACAGGGAGGGTATGGCTACACCTTC.

This clone was observed a single time. V and J are TRBV9 and TRBJ1-1; D possibly corresponds to TRBD1 (6 bases). CDR3 length equals 15 residues. CDR1 SGDLS and CDR2 YYNGEE come from the germline V gene. With 4 bases removed from V and 3 bases from J, the gap between germline ends came to 16 bases. CDR3 loop: CASSPYLGGHTEAFF. Here the CDR3 DNA reads TGTGCCAGCAGCCCATACCTAGGGGGACACACTGAAGCTTTCTTT.

In its sample, this clone was seen a few times. V usage is TRBV27 and J usage is TRBJ2-4, with D perhaps matching TRBD2 (6 bases). CDR1 and CDR2 (germline): MNHEY, SMNVEV (reference sequence). V was trimmed by 5 bases and J by 5 bases, leaving 13 bases between them. The CDR3 length is 14 residues. CDR3 loop: CASSPGVAENIQYF. The CDR3 coding sequence is TGTGCCAGCAGTCCCGGGGTAGCGGAAAACATTCAGTACTTC.

The rearrangement joins TRBV9 to TRBJ1-5; D perhaps matches TRBD1 (6 bases). CDR1 is SGDLS, CDR2 YYNGEE, per germline. CDR3 length: 13 amino acids. The V and J ends lost 2 bases and 9 bases respectively, with 12 bases between them. The CDR3 is CASSVDGTTPQHF. The CDR3, as DNA: TGTGCCAGCAGCGTGGACGGGACAACGCCCCAGCATTTT.

The CDR3 region is CASSLAQVGTQYF. The CDR3 DNA is TGTGCCAGCAGCTTAGCCCAGGTGGGGACCCAGTACTTC. The V and J genes are TRBV7-9 and TRBJ2-5, with D unresolved. Trimming removed 0 bases at V and 7 bases at J, with 9 bases between. The CDR3 extends over 13 amino acids. Germline-derived CDR1 and CDR2 are SEHNR and FQNEAQ (reference sequence).

This chain uses TRBV18 with TRBJ2-7; tentative D call: TRBD2 (6 bases). The CDR3 totals 17 residues. V shed 6 bases and J shed 3 bases, with 24 bases lying between them. Germline V gene data show CDR1 as KGHSH and CDR2 as LQKENI. The CDR3 region is CASSTGRAKEGIYEQYF. The CDR3 region has the DNA TGTGCCAGCTCGACGGGCCGTGCCAAGGAGGGAATCTACGAGCAGTACTTC.

In DNA, the CDR3 is TGTGCCAGCAGTGAAGGGAGGGTTCCTGAAGCTTTCTTT. Its protein is CASSEGRVPEAFF. The chain joins TRBV2 to TRBJ1-1, with D hard to call. CDR1 SNHLY and CDR2 FYNNEI come from the germline V gene. Trimming left V 1 base short and J 6 bases short, with 9 bases between. The CDR3 length is 13 residues.

This chain's CDR3 is CATSRDRGPGELFF. CDR3 nucleotide sequence: TGTGCCACCAGCAGAGACAGGGGTCCCGGGGAGCTGTTTTTT. The V gene is TRBV15, the J gene TRBJ2-2; possibly TRBD1 for D (6 bases). CDR1 is LNHNV, CDR2 YYDKDF, per germline (reference sequence). The CDR3 has 14 amino acids. Trimming cost V 0 bases and J 6 bases, with 8 bases left between them.

The CDR3 region has the DNA TGTGCCAGCAGTGATCATCCGGCGGCGCCCCAGCATTTT. Its protein product is CASSDHPAAPQHF. This chain uses TRBV6-1 with TRBJ1-5; D uncertain. V was shortened by 3 bases and J by 9 bases, with 12 bases between the two germline ends. Germline-derived CDR1 and CDR2 are MNHNS and SASEGT. The CDR3 consists of 13 residues.

This chain uses TRBV30 with TRBJ2-7; 7 bases are a match to TRBD1. This CDR3 region has 13 residues. Germline V gene lookup returns CDR1 GTSNPN and CDR2 SVGIG (reference sequence). Germline trimming cut 5 bases from V and 0 bases from J; bases unmatched to any gene: 4. The CDR3 region has the DNA TGTGCCTGGGCACAGGGGAGCTCCTACGAGCAGTACTTC. Residues: CAWAQGSSYEQYF.

This chain uses TRBV4-1 with TRBJ1-2; D is ambiguous. CDR1 MGHRA and CDR2 YSYEKL come from the germline V gene. V gave up 4 bases and J gave up 2 bases, with 14 bases separating them. The CDR3 is made up of 15 amino acids. The CDR3 loop is CASSPRVESNYGYTF. DNA of the CDR3: TGCGCCAGCAGCCCCCGCGTAGAATCGAACTATGGCTACACCTTC.

The V and J genes are TRBV6-5 and TRBJ1-1; the match to TRBD1 covers 8 bases. CDR1 and CDR2 from the germline V gene are MNHEY and SVGAGI. The trim removed 4 bases at V and 0 bases at J, leaving 4 bases unmatched. The CDR3 is made up of 15 amino acids. The CDR3 reads CASSSGTGLNTEAFF. CDR3 nucleotides: TGTGCCAGCAGTTCGGGGACAGGTTTGAACACTGAAGCTTTCTTT.